These 25 T cell receptor beta chains share one sample of origin, sequenced in a study of memory CD4+ T cells and cytomegalovirus serostatus. TCRdb keeps only in-frame clones here, not all; method: immunoSEQ multiplex PCR. The table lists about 82,000 clones, 80% of them singletons. The sort gate was single viable CD3+CD4+CD8-CD45RO+ cells for memory CD4+ T cells. Sequencing was performed on memory CD4+ T cells from blood. These TCRs come from an adult in good health and CMV-seronegative.

The chain has TRBV19 and TRBJ1-4; the D is unclear. V dropped 3 bases and J dropped 8 bases, with 10 bases sitting between them. This CDR3 comprises 13 residues. Germline lookup yields CDR1 LNHDA and CDR2 SQIVND (reference sequence). The CDR3 spells CASSIGREEKLFF. The DNA for the CDR3 is TGTGCCAGTAGTATCGGGCGAGAGGAAAAACTGTTTTTT.

The chain is built from TRBV2 and TRBJ2-7; D may match TRBD1 or TRBD2 (5 bases each). The V end was cut by 4 bases, the J end by 0 bases, with 10 bases between. This CDR3 has 14 amino acids. Per the germline V gene, CDR1 is SNHLY and CDR2 is FYNNEI. The CDR3, as DNA: TGTGCCAGCAGTGGGGACCGTCTCTCCTACGAGCAGTACTTC. It yields the protein CASSGDRLSYEQYF.

The chain has TRBV6-6 and TRBJ1-1, with TRBD1 as a possible D gene (6 bases). The CDR3 sequence is 15 residues long. Trimming pared 4 bases from V and 1 base from J, leaving 13 bases between. The germline gives CDR1 MNHNY, CDR2 SVGAGI (reference sequence). The DNA of the CDR3 is TGTGCCAGCAGTTCGCCGGGACAACAGAACACTGAAGCTTTCTTT. Amino acid sequence: CASSSPGQQNTEAFF.

The chain uses TRBV18 and TRBJ2-5; tentatively, D is TRBD2 (5 bases). V dropped 2 bases and J dropped 2 bases, with 6 bases sitting between them. The CDR3 is 13 residues long. The V gene's germline CDR1 is KGHSH and CDR2 LQKENI. The CDR3 sequence is CASSPTGQETQYF. The CDR3 DNA reads as TGTGCCAGCTCACCAACGGGGCAAGAGACCCAGTACTTC.

V and J are TRBV7-2 and TRBJ2-1; 7 bases are shared with TRBD2. V shed 5 bases, J shed 0 bases, and the junction held 7 bases outside the gene matches. The germline CDR1 and CDR2 sequences are SGHTA and FQGNSA. The CDR3 is made up of 16 amino acids. CDR3 nucleotide sequence: TGTGCCAGCAGCACCAGGACTAGGAGCTCCTACAATGAGCAGTTCTTC. Its translation is CASSTRTRSSYNEQFF.

The chain couples TRBV20-1 to TRBJ2-7; 7 nucleotides agree with TRBD2. This CDR3 spans 11 amino acids. The J segment lost 3 bases and the V segment lost 5 bases, leaving 1 base of the junction unmatched. Per the germline V gene, CDR1 is DFQATT and CDR2 is SNEGSKA (reference sequence). This CDR3 is CSAGRDYEQYF. In DNA, the CDR3 is TGCAGTGCTGGGAGGGACTACGAGCAGTACTTC.

The V gene is TRBV30, the J gene TRBJ1-3, with D perhaps matching TRBD1 (5 bases). CDR1 and CDR2 (germline): GTSNPN, SVGIG (reference sequence). The CDR3 sequence is 14 residues long. Trimming took 2 bases from V and 2 from J, leaving 10 bases between them. In nucleotides, the CDR3 is TGTGCCTGGAGTTCGGGGGTACCTGGAAACACCATATATTTT. Translation: CAWSSGVPGNTIYF.

This chain links TRBV5-5 with TRBJ2-7, with D maybe TRBD2 (6 bases). CDR3 length: 15 amino acids. Germline CDR1 reads SGHKS; CDR2 reads YYEKEE (reference sequence). V gave up 2 bases and J gave up 0 bases, with 12 bases separating them. The CDR3 DNA reads as TGTGCCAGCAGCTTCCGGGACTCCCACTCCTACGAGCAGTACTTC. Its translation is CASSFRDSHSYEQYF.

This clone has only a few counts. The J gene is TRBJ1-1, the V gene TRBV7-2, with 7 bases aligning to TRBD1. This CDR3 spans 14 amino acids. Germline V gene sequence: CDR1 SGHTA, CDR2 FQGNSA. The ends lost 4 bases at V and 0 bases at J; junction bases unmatched: 2. CDR3 nucleotides: TGTGCCAGCAGCTCACAGGGGATGAACACTGAAGCTTTCTTT. Its translation is CASSSQGMNTEAFF.

The chain uses TRBV18 and TRBJ1-5; D uncertain. Trimming took 3 bases from V and 4 from J, leaving 7 bases between them. The CDR3 covers 13 residues. Per the germline V gene, CDR1 is KGHSH and CDR2 is LQKENI. The CDR3 DNA reads as TGTGCCAGCTCACCCGGGGATAATCAGCCCCAGCATTTT. This gives the protein CASSPGDNQPQHF.

The chain carries TRBV2 and TRBJ2-2; no firm D call. The CDR3 contains 12 residues. V lost 8 bases to trimming and J lost 3 bases, with 7 bases between them. In germline, CDR1 is SNHLY, CDR2 FYNNEI. The CDR3 region has the DNA TGTGCCAGCGGATCCTACACCGGGGAGCTGTTTTTT. The encoded protein is CASGSYTGELFF.

This clone was recorded a few times. This sequence joins TRBV6-4 and TRBJ1-1; D gene unclear. The V gene's germline CDR1 is MRHNA and CDR2 SNTAGT. The length of the CDR3 is 14 residues. Trimming took 8 bases from V and 10 from J, leaving 23 bases between them. CDR3 DNA sequence: TGTGCCAGCTCCCAAACTCAAGGGTTTCGAGGAGCTTTCTTT. Translating gives CASSQTQGFRGAFF.

This clone was detected a few times. DNA for the CDR3: TGCAGCGTCCAAAAACGCGGCTCTATGAACACTGAAGCTTTCTTT. As protein: CSVQKRGSMNTEAFF. The J gene is TRBJ1-1, the V gene TRBV29-1; no clear D. Germline values: CDR1 SQVTM, CDR2 ANQGSEA. This CDR3 has 15 amino acids. V shed 6 bases and J shed 0 bases, with 17 bases lying between them. Supplemented by reference TRBV29-1 and TRBJ1-1, the full variable domain reads SAVISQKPSRDICQRGTSLTIQCQVDSQVTMMFWYRQQPGQSLTLIATANQGSEATYESGFVIDKFPISRPNLTFSTLTVSNMSPEDSSIYLCSVQKRGSMNTEAFFGQGTRLTVV.

The chain is built from TRBV5-1 and TRBJ2-5; possible D gene TRBD2, 5 bases. Germline loops: CDR1 SGHRS, CDR2 YFSETQ. The CDR3 has 14 residues. V lost 1 base, J lost 3 bases, and 10 bases lay in between. The CDR3 nucleotides are TGCGCCAGCAGCTTGAGTGGAGGTAAAGAGACCCAGTACTTC. This codes for CASSLSGGKETQYF.

The sample holds one count of this clone. The J gene is TRBJ2-5, the V gene TRBV10-3; D not certain. The V and J ends lost 3 bases and 3 bases respectively, with 8 bases between them. The germline V gene encodes CDR1 ENHRY and CDR2 SYGVKD. The CDR3 length is 13 residues. CDR3 amino acids: CAISDWSEETQYF. The CDR3 DNA reads as TGTGCCATCAGTGATTGGTCAGAAGAGACCCAGTACTTC.

The genes are TRBV7-3 and TRBJ1-1; 7 bases fit TRBD1. There are 15 residues in the CDR3. Germline loops: CDR1 SGHTA, CDR2 FQGTGA. Trimming took 3 bases from V and 2 from J; bases not matched to a gene: 6. CDR3: CASSLRTGANTEAFF. In nucleotides, the CDR3 is TGTGCCAGCAGCTTGAGGACAGGAGCAAACACTGAAGCTTTCTTT.

This clone was observed a single time. The gene calls are TRBV7-9 and TRBJ1-2; D is unresolved. Trimming took 5 bases from V and 2 from J, leaving 18 bases between them. The CDR3 covers 16 residues. Per the germline V gene, CDR1 is SEHNR and CDR2 is FQNEAQ (reference sequence). The CDR3 bases are TGTGCCAGCAGCCTTTTCCTACCTCAAGGGAACTATGGCTACACCTTC. It encodes CASSLFLPQGNYGYTF.

The chain joins TRBV5-6 to TRBJ1-6, with D possibly being TRBD1 (5 bases). The V end was cut by 4 bases, the J end by 2 bases, with 19 bases between. The CDR3 totals 18 residues. Germline CDR1 is SGHDT and CDR2 is YYEEEE. CDR3 bases: TGTGCCAGCAGCCTAACAACCCGGGACGGAGCCTATAATTCACCCCTCCACTTT. Translation gives CASSLTTRDGAYNSPLHF.

The chain couples TRBV6-6 to TRBJ2-2; a possible D gene is TRBD1 (5 bases). The CDR3 is 14 residues long. V was shortened by 11 bases and J by 2 bases, with 15 bases between the two germline ends. Per the germline V gene, CDR1 is MNHNY and CDR2 is SVGAGI (reference sequence). CDR3 nucleotides: TGTGCCGGGTCCAGGGCCGTAAACACCGGGGAGCTGTTTTTT. Its translation: CAGSRAVNTGELFF.

The chain is built from TRBV10-3 and TRBJ2-7; 7 bases are shared with TRBD1. V trimming: 11 bases; J trimming: 5 bases; junction bases outside the gene matches: 18. The CDR3 runs to 15 residues. Germline V lookup: CDR1 ENHRY, CDR2 SYGVKD. The CDR3: CAFSPGQASINEQYF. For the CDR3, the DNA is TGTGCCTTCTCCCCTGGACAGGCCTCGATCAACGAGCAGTACTTC.

This chain connects TRBV6-6 to TRBJ1-1, with TRBD1 identical over 9 bases. From germline, CDR1 is MNHNY and CDR2 SVGAGI (reference sequence). The V and J ends lost 6 bases and 1 base, in that order; junction bases with no gene match: 3. This CDR3 is 14 amino acids long. The CDR3 sequence is CASRGQGQNTEAFF. In DNA, the CDR3 is TGTGCCAGCAGGGGACAGGGCCAGAACACTGAAGCTTTCTTT.

This chain connects TRBV6-5 to TRBJ2-7; TRBD1 matches at 7 bases. The V gene end was trimmed by 0 bases and the J gene end by 3 bases; junction bases not matched to a gene: 2. The length of the CDR3 is 14 residues. Looked up from germline, CDR1 is MNHEY and CDR2 is SVGAGI. The CDR3 sequence: CASSYSDRDYEQYF. CDR3 sequence (DNA): TGTGCCAGCAGTTACTCCGACAGGGACTACGAGCAGTACTTC.

The chain carries TRBV4-1 and TRBJ1-4; unclear D gene. Trimming left V 0 bases short and J 4 bases short, with 9 bases between. The germline gives CDR1 MGHRA, CDR2 YSYEKL. There are 15 residues in the CDR3. CDR3 residues: CASSQDYGFNEKLFF. CDR3 DNA sequence: TGCGCCAGCAGCCAAGATTATGGCTTTAATGAAAAACTGTTTTTT.

This clone was observed a single time. V and J are TRBV28 and TRBJ1-6, with 10 bases matching TRBD1. V shed 5 bases and J 8 bases; nucleotides not matched to a gene: 9. Per the germline V gene, CDR1 is MDHEN and CDR2 is SYDVKM. The CDR3 spans 16 residues. The CDR3 is CASSPSGQGGDSPLHF. In DNA, the CDR3 is TGTGCCAGCAGTCCATCCGGACAGGGGGGTGATTCACCCCTCCACTTT.

The chain has TRBV7-3 and TRBJ2-3; tentatively, D is TRBD2 (6 bases). The V gene's germline CDR1 is SGHTA and CDR2 FQGTGA. V was pared by 6 bases and J by 6 bases, with 16 bases between. The CDR3 has 14 amino acids. CDR3 residues: CASSLTSVTDTQYF. The CDR3, as DNA: TGTGCCAGCAGTTTGACTAGTGTGACGGATACGCAGTATTTT.